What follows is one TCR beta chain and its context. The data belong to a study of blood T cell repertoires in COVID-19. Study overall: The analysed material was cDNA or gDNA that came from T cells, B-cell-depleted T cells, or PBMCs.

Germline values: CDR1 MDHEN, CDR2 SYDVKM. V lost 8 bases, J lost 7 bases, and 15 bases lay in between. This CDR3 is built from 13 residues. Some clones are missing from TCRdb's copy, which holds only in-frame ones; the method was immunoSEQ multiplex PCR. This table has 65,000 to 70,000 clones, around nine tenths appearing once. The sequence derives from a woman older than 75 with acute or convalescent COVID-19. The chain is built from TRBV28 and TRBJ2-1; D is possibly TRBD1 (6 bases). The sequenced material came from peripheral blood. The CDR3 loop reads CASGVGGRNEQFF. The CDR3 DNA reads TGTGCCAGCGGGGTTGGGGGCAGGAATGAGCAGTTCTTC.